This T cell receptor beta chain was identified in a study of shared clonotypes between healthy human individuals. This CDR3 has 15 amino acids. Germline trimming cut 0 bases from V and 0 bases from J; bases unmatched to any gene: 2. Germline-derived CDR1 and CDR2 are SGHTA and FQGNSA. TCRdb keeps only in-frame clones here, not all; method: immunoSEQ multiplex PCR. Among some 980,000 clones listed, approximately 80% were seen once. The sequence derives from a man aged 18 to 30 in good health. The genes are TRBV7-2 and TRBJ2-7, with TRBD2 identical over 7 bases. Specimen: memory CD4+ T cells sorted from blood. Specified subset: CD45RA-negative fraction. CDR3: CASSLAGTNSYEQYF. As DNA, the CDR3 is TGTGCCAGCAGCTTAGCGGGGACTAACTCCTACGAGCAGTACTTC.